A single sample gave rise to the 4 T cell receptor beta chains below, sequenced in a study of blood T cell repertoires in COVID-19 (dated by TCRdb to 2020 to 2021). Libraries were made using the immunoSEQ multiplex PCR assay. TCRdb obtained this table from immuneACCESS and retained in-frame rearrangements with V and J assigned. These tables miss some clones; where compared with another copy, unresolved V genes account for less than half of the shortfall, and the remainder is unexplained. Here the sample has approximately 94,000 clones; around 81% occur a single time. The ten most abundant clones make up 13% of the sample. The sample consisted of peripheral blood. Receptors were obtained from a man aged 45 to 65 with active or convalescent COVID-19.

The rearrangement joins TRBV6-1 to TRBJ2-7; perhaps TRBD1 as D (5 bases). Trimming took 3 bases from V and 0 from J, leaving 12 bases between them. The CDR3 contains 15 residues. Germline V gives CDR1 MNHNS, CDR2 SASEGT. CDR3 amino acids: CASSDRQRTSYEQYF. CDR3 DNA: TGTGCCAGCAGTGACAGACAGCGTACCTCCTACGAGCAGTACTTC.

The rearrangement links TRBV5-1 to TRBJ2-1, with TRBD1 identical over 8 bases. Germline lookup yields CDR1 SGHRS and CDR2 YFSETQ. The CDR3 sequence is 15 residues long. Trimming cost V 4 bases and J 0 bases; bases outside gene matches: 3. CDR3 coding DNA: TGCGCCAGCAGCCAAGGACAGGGCTCCTACAATGAGCAGTTCTTC. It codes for CASSQGQGSYNEQFF.

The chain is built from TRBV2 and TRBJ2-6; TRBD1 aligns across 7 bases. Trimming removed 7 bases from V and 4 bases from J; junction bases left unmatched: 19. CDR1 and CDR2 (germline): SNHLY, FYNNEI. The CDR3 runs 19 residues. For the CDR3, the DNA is TGTGCCAGCACCATATACGCAGGGGGAAATACGGAAGGGGCCAACGTCCTGACTTTC. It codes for CASTIYAGGNTEGANVLTF.

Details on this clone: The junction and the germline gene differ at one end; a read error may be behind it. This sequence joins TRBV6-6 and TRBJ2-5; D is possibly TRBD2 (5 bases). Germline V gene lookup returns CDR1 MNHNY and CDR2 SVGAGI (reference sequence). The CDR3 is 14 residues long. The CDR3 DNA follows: TGTGCCAGCAGTGACTCGACGGGCCCGAGGGCCCAGTACTTC. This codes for CASSDSTGPRAQYF.